This is a list of T cell receptor beta chains from one sample in a study of cytomegalovirus exposure and HLA in healthy donors. Profiled with immunoSEQ multiplex PCR; TCRdb holds only in-frame clones, not every one. The table has roughly 200,000 clones, 70% to 80% seen once; the top ten hold roughly 3%. The sample consisted of PBMCs. These receptors came from a male donor in good health and CMV-seronegative. CDR3s include the opening cysteine and the closing phenylalanine or tryptophan. D genes are given only for firm matches. Size is omitted from some rows. Given values are once, few, many or a class for expanded clones.

d_call: TRBD1
j_call: TRBJ1-6
v_call: TRBV5-4
clone_size: few
cdr3_nt: TGTGCCAGCAGCTCAATCGGGACAGTGAGCTCCTATAATTCACCCCTCCACTTT
cdr3_aa: CASSSIGTVSSYNSPLHF

d_call: TRBD1
j_call: TRBJ1-2
v_call: TRBV6-1
clone_size: -
cdr3_nt: TGTGCCAGCAGTGAACAGGGGGCTAACTATGGCTACACCTTC
cdr3_aa: CASSEQGANYGYTF

d_call: -
j_call: TRBJ2-1
v_call: TRBV12-5
clone_size: -
cdr3_nt: TGTGCTAGTGGCTCTGGGGGGGCCTCGGGGGATGAGCAGTTCTTC
cdr3_aa: CASGSGGASGDEQFF

d_call: -
j_call: TRBJ2-3
v_call: TRBV9
clone_size: few
cdr3_nt: TGTGCCAGCAGCGTAGGGAGGGGCACAGATACGCAGTATTTT
cdr3_aa: CASSVGRGTDTQYF

d_call: -
j_call: TRBJ1-5
v_call: TRBV12-5
clone_size: -
cdr3_nt: TGTGCTAGTGGTTTGGAACAGGGCCAGCCCCAGCATTTT
cdr3_aa: CASGLEQGQPQHF

d_call: TRBD1
j_call: TRBJ2-7
v_call: TRBV5-1
clone_size: -
cdr3_nt: TGCGCCAGCAGCTTGGAATACGGACAGGTATACTACGAGCAGTACTTC
cdr3_aa: CASSLEYGQVYYEQYF

d_call: TRBD2
j_call: TRBJ2-1
v_call: TRBV6-5
clone_size: few
cdr3_nt: TGTGCCAGCAGTTCTCTAGCGGGAGTCCACAATGAGCAGTTCTTC
cdr3_aa: CASSSLAGVHNEQFF

d_call: TRBD2
j_call: TRBJ2-5
v_call: TRBV5-1
clone_size: -
cdr3_nt: TGCGCCAGCAGCCCCAGCGGGAGGGCCTGGGAGACCCAGTACTTC
cdr3_aa: CASSPSGRAWETQYF

d_call: TRBD2
j_call: TRBJ2-1
v_call: TRBV28
clone_size: -
cdr3_nt: TGTGCCAGCAGCTTACTAGCGGGAGGGCCTGGTGAGCAGTTCTTC
cdr3_aa: CASSLLAGGPGEQFF

d_call: TRBD2
j_call: TRBJ2-3
v_call: TRBV4-3
clone_size: -
cdr3_nt: TGCGCCAGCAGCCAAGATGTATTTAGGCTAGCGGGAGGTGATACGCAGTATTTT
cdr3_aa: CASSQDVFRLAGGDTQYF

d_call: -
j_call: TRBJ1-5
v_call: TRBV7-2
clone_size: -
cdr3_nt: TGTGCCAGCAGCTTAAATGGGAGGCCCCAGCATTTT
cdr3_aa: CASSLNGRPQHF

d_call: TRBD2
j_call: TRBJ2-1
v_call: TRBV11-2
clone_size: -
cdr3_nt: TGTGCCAGCAGCTTGGGACTAGCGGGAGTCTTCTTC
cdr3_aa: CASSLGLAGVFF

d_call: TRBD1
j_call: TRBJ1-5
v_call: TRBV15
clone_size: -
cdr3_nt: TGTGCCACCAGCAGAGAACAGGGGTTCACTCAGCCCCAGCATTTT
cdr3_aa: CATSREQGFTQPQHF

d_call: -
j_call: TRBJ1-2
v_call: TRBV6-5
clone_size: once
cdr3_nt: TGTGCCAGCAGCCCCGCAACCGGCTATGGCTACACCTTC
cdr3_aa: CASSPATGYGYTF

d_call: -
j_call: TRBJ1-1
v_call: TRBV6-6
clone_size: -
cdr3_nt: TGTGCCAGCAGTAACCCCGGACAGAATGAAGCTTTCTTT
cdr3_aa: CASSNPGQNEAFF

d_call: TRBD2
j_call: TRBJ2-5
v_call: TRBV6-5
clone_size: -
cdr3_nt: TGTGCCAGCAGTCTAGCGGGGAGATACCAAGAGACCCAGTACTTC
cdr3_aa: CASSLAGRYQETQYF

d_call: TRBD1
j_call: TRBJ1-3
v_call: TRBV5-1
clone_size: few
cdr3_nt: TGCGCCAGCAGCTACGACAGGGGACTGACGGGAAACACCATATATTTT
cdr3_aa: CASSYDRGLTGNTIYF

d_call: -
j_call: TRBJ1-5
v_call: TRBV19
clone_size: -
cdr3_nt: TGTGCCAGTAGTATGGGTCAGCAAGGAGTTAGCAATCAGCCCCAGCATTTT
cdr3_aa: CASSMGQQGVSNQPQHF

d_call: -
j_call: TRBJ2-3
v_call: TRBV29-1
clone_size: few
cdr3_nt: TGCGTTTCCGAGGGCGCTAGCGGCACAGATACGCAGTATTTT
cdr3_aa: CVSEGASGTDTQYF

d_call: TRBD2
j_call: TRBJ2-1
v_call: TRBV4-1
clone_size: -
cdr3_nt: TGCGCCAGCAGCCAAGGCCTAGCGGGAGGTAATGGGCAGTTCTTC
cdr3_aa: CASSQGLAGGNGQFF

d_call: -
j_call: TRBJ1-5
v_call: TRBV28
clone_size: -
cdr3_nt: TGTGCCAGCAGTTCAGGGGCTAGTAGCAATCAGCCCCAGCATTTT
cdr3_aa: CASSSGASSNQPQHF

d_call: TRBD1
j_call: TRBJ1-1
v_call: TRBV6-1
clone_size: few
cdr3_nt: TGTGCCAGCAGTGCCTGGACAGGGTTTGGCACTGAAGCTTTCTTT
cdr3_aa: CASSAWTGFGTEAFF

d_call: -
j_call: TRBJ2-7
v_call: TRBV4-2
clone_size: -
cdr3_nt: TGTGCCAGCAGCCCGAACCACTACTACGAGCAGTACTTC
cdr3_aa: CASSPNHYYEQYF

d_call: TRBD1
j_call: TRBJ2-3
v_call: TRBV25-1
clone_size: -
cdr3_nt: TGTGCCAGCAGTGAATACACAGGGGGCACAGATACGCAGTATTTT
cdr3_aa: CASSEYTGGTDTQYF

d_call: TRBD2
j_call: TRBJ2-7
v_call: TRBV10-1
clone_size: -
cdr3_nt: TGCGCCAGCAGTGTTTTAGCGGGAGGGCCTCACGAGCAGTACTTC
cdr3_aa: CASSVLAGGPHEQYF

d_call: -
j_call: TRBJ2-1
v_call: TRBV6-1
clone_size: -
cdr3_nt: TGTGCCAGCAGTGAAGCGCTACGAGACTACATATATTACAATGAGCAGTTCTTC
cdr3_aa: CASSEALRDYIYYNEQFF

d_call: -
j_call: TRBJ1-1
v_call: TRBV30
clone_size: -
cdr3_nt: TGTGCCTGGAGTTTACTGGTGAACACTGAAGCTTTCTTT
cdr3_aa: CAWSLLVNTEAFF

d_call: -
j_call: TRBJ2-2
v_call: TRBV19
clone_size: few
cdr3_nt: TGTGCCAGTAGTCTCCGCGGCGGCACGAACACCGGGGAGCTGTTTTTT
cdr3_aa: CASSLRGGTNTGELFF

d_call: -
j_call: TRBJ2-6
v_call: TRBV9
clone_size: -
cdr3_nt: TGTGCCAGCAGCCCCCCGAGCTCTGGGGCCAACGTCCTGACTTTC
cdr3_aa: CASSPPSSGANVLTF

d_call: TRBD2
j_call: TRBJ2-7
v_call: TRBV7-9
clone_size: -
cdr3_nt: TGTGCCAGCAGCCTTTCTAGCGGGAGGGCCTGGAACGAGCAGTACTTC
cdr3_aa: CASSLSSGRAWNEQYF

d_call: -
j_call: TRBJ1-1
v_call: TRBV7-9
clone_size: -
cdr3_nt: TGTGCCAGCAGCCGGTGGACTGAAAACACTGAAGCTTTCTTT
cdr3_aa: CASSRWTENTEAFF

d_call: TRBD1
j_call: TRBJ1-2
v_call: TRBV19
clone_size: -
cdr3_nt: TGTGCCAGTAGTGCCGGACAGGGAGTGAACTATGGCTACACCTTC
cdr3_aa: CASSAGQGVNYGYTF

d_call: -
j_call: TRBJ2-3
v_call: TRBV6-1
clone_size: -
cdr3_nt: TGTGCCAGCAGTGAATATTTCGGGACTACAGATACGCAGTATTTT
cdr3_aa: CASSEYFGTTDTQYF

d_call: -
j_call: TRBJ1-3
v_call: TRBV6-1
clone_size: -
cdr3_nt: TGTGCCAGCAGTGAAGTAGCTGGAAACACCATATATTTT
cdr3_aa: CASSEVAGNTIYF

d_call: TRBD1
j_call: TRBJ1-5
v_call: TRBV30
clone_size: -
cdr3_nt: TGTGCCTGGACCCGGGCCTCAGGGGGCGGGGTTGGCAATCAGCCCCAGCATTTT
cdr3_aa: CAWTRASGGGVGNQPQHF

d_call: TRBD2
j_call: TRBJ2-1
v_call: TRBV19
clone_size: once
cdr3_nt: TGTGCCAGTAGTATATTTCTAGCGGCCGGGTTTGGCTACAATGAGCAGTTCTTC
cdr3_aa: CASSIFLAAGFGYNEQFF

d_call: TRBD1
j_call: TRBJ1-6
v_call: TRBV7-9
clone_size: -
cdr3_nt: TGTGCCAGCAGCGCACAGGGGGCAAAAGATAATTCACCCCTCCACTTT
cdr3_aa: CASSAQGAKDNSPLHF

d_call: -
j_call: TRBJ2-1
v_call: TRBV5-1
clone_size: -
cdr3_nt: TGCGCCAGCAGCTTAGGCGGGACCCTATCCAATGAGCAGTTCTTC
cdr3_aa: CASSLGGTLSNEQFF

d_call: -
j_call: TRBJ2-1
v_call: TRBV15
clone_size: -
cdr3_nt: TGTGCCACCAGGAGGTACAATGAGCAGTTCTTC
cdr3_aa: CATRRYNEQFF

d_call: -
j_call: TRBJ2-1
v_call: TRBV6-5
clone_size: -
cdr3_nt: TGTGCCAGCAGTTCCCTTCTGGGGCACAATGAGCAGTTCTTC
cdr3_aa: CASSSLLGHNEQFF

d_call: -
j_call: TRBJ1-5
v_call: TRBV27
clone_size: -
cdr3_nt: TGTGCCAGCAGTCCCGGCCGGGAGAAGGGCAATCAGCCCCAGCATTTT
cdr3_aa: CASSPGREKGNQPQHF

d_call: -
j_call: TRBJ1-5
v_call: TRBV7-8
clone_size: -
cdr3_nt: TGTGCCAGCAGCCGGGATGATAGCAATCAGCCCCAGCATTTT
cdr3_aa: CASSRDDSNQPQHF

d_call: TRBD1
j_call: TRBJ1-3
v_call: TRBV5-8
clone_size: -
cdr3_nt: TGTGCCAGCAGCTATACAGGGGCTGGAAACACCATATATTTT
cdr3_aa: CASSYTGAGNTIYF

d_call: -
j_call: TRBJ1-1
v_call: TRBV7-9
clone_size: -
cdr3_nt: TGTGCCAGCAGCTTTACTTCGAACACTGAAGCTTTCTTT
cdr3_aa: CASSFTSNTEAFF

d_call: TRBD1
j_call: TRBJ2-7
v_call: TRBV28
clone_size: -
cdr3_nt: TGTGCCACTGGACAGGGGATCGAAACCTACGAGCAGTACTTC
cdr3_aa: CATGQGIETYEQYF

d_call: -
j_call: TRBJ1-2
v_call: TRBV4-2
clone_size: few
cdr3_nt: TGTGCCAGCAGCCAAGATAACAGGGCTTATGGCTACACCTTC
cdr3_aa: CASSQDNRAYGYTF

d_call: -
j_call: TRBJ2-7
v_call: TRBV30
clone_size: -
cdr3_nt: TGTGCCTGGTCCAGGGATACCTACGAGCAGTACTTC
cdr3_aa: CAWSRDTYEQYF

d_call: -
j_call: TRBJ1-2
v_call: TRBV25-1
clone_size: -
cdr3_nt: TGTGCCAGCAGTGATTTTGGACGGTCGGGAGGCTATGGCTACACCTTC
cdr3_aa: CASSDFGRSGGYGYTF

d_call: TRBD2
j_call: TRBJ2-1
v_call: TRBV9
clone_size: -
cdr3_nt: TGTGCCAGCAGGCCCGTAGCGGGAGAAGCGGAGCAGTTCTTC
cdr3_aa: CASRPVAGEAEQFF

d_call: TRBD1
j_call: TRBJ1-4
v_call: TRBV18
clone_size: -
cdr3_nt: TGTGCCAGCTCACCGGGACAGGGGGAAAAACTGTTTTTT
cdr3_aa: CASSPGQGEKLFF